The clone carrying this TCR beta chain was seen a few times. Source study methods: How many nucleated cells were present was estimated from reference gene primer amplification. The protocol was immunoSEQ multiplex PCR, while the TCRdb copy is restricted to in-frame clones and leaves out a portion. The V and J calls and clone size were taken over from that table, and D and trimming were inferred from the DNA. The data hold about 440,000 clones, with about 90% observed a single time. The entry originates in a study of blood T cell repertoires in COVID-19. The TCR sequence derives from a woman aged 18-29 years with acute COVID-19. The source material was PBMCs or T cells enriched from blood (not recorded which).

The CDR3 nucleotides are TGTGCCAGCAGTTACGGGACAGGAGATGAAAAACTGTTTTTT. Protein sequence: CASSYGTGDEKLFF. The J gene is TRBJ1-4, the V gene TRBV6-2 or TRBV6-3, with TRBD1 matching over 8 bases. Germline V CDR1 and CDR2: MNHEY, SVGEGT. This CDR3 contains 14 residues. Trimming at V came to 2 bases and at J to 6 bases, leaving 2 bases not matched to a gene.